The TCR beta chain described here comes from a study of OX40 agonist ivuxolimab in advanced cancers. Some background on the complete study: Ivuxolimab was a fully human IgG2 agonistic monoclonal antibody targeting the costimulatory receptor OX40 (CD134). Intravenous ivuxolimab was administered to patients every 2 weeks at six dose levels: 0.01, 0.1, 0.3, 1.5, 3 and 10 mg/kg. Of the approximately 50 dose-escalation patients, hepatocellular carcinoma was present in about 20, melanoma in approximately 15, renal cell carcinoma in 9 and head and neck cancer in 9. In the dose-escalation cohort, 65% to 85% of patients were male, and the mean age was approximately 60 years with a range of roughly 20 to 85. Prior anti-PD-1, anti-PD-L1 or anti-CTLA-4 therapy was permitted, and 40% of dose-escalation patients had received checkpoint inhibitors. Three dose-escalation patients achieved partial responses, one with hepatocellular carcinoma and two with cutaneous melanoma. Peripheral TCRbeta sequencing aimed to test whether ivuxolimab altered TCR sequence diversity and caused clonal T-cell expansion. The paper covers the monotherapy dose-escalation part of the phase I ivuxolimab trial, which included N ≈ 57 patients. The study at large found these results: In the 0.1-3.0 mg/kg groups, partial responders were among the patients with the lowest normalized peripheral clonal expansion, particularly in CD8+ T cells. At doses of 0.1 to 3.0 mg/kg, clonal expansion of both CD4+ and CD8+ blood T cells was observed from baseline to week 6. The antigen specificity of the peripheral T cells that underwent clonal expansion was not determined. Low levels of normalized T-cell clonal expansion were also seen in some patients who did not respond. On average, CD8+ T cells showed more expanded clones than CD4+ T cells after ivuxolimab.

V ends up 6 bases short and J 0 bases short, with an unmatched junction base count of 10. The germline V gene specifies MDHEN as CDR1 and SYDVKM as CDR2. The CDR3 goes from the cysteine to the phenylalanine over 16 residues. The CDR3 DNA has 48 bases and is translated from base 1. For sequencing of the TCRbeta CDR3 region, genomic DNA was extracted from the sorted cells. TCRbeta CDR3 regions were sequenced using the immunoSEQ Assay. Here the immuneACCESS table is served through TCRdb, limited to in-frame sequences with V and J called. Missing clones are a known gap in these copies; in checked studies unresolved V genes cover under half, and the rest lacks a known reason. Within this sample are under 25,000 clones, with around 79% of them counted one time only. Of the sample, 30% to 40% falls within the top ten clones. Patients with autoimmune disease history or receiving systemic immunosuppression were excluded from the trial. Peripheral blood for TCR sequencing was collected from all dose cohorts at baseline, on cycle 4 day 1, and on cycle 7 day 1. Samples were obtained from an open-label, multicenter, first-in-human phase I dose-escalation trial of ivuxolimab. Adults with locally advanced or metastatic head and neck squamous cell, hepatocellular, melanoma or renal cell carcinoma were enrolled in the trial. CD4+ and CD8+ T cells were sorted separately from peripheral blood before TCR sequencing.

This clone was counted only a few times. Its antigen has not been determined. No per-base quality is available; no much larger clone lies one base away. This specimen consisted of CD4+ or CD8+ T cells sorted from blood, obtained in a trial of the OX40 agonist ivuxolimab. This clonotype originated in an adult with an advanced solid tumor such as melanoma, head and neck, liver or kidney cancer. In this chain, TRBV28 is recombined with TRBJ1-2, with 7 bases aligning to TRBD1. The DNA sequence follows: TGTGCCAGCAGCCCTCATACAGGGGACCCTAACTATGGCTACACCTTC. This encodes CASSPHTGDPNYGYTF.